Sequencing of this TCR beta chain was carried out in a study of cytomegalovirus exposure and HLA in healthy donors. Study summary: It was reported in a later analysis that the same platform had been used for the 120 validation repertoires as for the approximately 700 first-cohort repertoires. Study findings and constraints: Reports described diagnosis of cytomegalovirus status by the classifier as highly specific and sensitive. Cytomegalovirus association was listed for approximately 160 TCR beta chains.

V dropped 1 base and J dropped 3 bases, with 9 bases sitting between them. There are 14 residues in the CDR3. Germline CDR1 SGHTA, CDR2 FQGTGA. Sequencing used immunoSEQ multiplex PCR; TCRdb keeps in-frame clones, though not all of them. This repertoire shows about 130,000 clones, roughly 95% found once; its top ten account for less than 2%. It was the approximately 120-subject validation cohort, separate from the roughly 700-subject first cohort, to which the donors belonged. Of note for this clone: As yet, its antigen is unknown.

Sequenced input: PBMCs. The V gene is TRBV7-3, the J gene TRBJ1-2, with D possibly TRBD1 on 6 matching bases. The sequence was obtained from a man younger than 35 in good health and CMV-seronegative. The CDR3 sequence: CASSLIAGDYGYTF. CDR3 DNA sequence: TGTGCCAGCAGCTTAATCGCAGGGGACTATGGCTACACCTTC.